The 15 T cell receptor beta chains listed next were all sequenced from one sample in a study of Graves' ophthalmopathy and Graves' hyperthyroidism. Amplifying from RNA transcripts, the study obtained TCR beta CDR3 regions. In the first round, RT-PCR was carried out with HTBI primers, and a multiplex PCR formed the second round. TCRdb re-analysed the multiplex PCR reads in MiXCR, keeping a single row per CDR3 protein. The data hold more than 1,000,000 distinct CDR3 sequences, with roughly two fifths observed a single time. Sequenced material: peripheral blood or thyroid tissue (not recorded which). These receptors all stem from an adult man with Graves' hyperthyroidism.

This clonotype was recorded many times. The chain links TRBV7-8 to TRBJ1-1; weak D call: TRBD1 (6 bases). The CDR3 runs 15 residues. V lost 3 bases, J lost 4 bases, and 15 bases lay in between. The germline V gene encodes CDR1 SGHVS and CDR2 FQNEAQ. The CDR3 nucleotides read TGTGCCAGCAGCTTTAGACAGGTCAGCGGCACTGAAGCTTTCTTT. Translating gives CASSFRQVSGTEAFF.

Here the CDR3 reads CAIKGQGDYGYTF. For the CDR3, the DNA is TGTGCCATCAAAGGACAGGGGGACTATGGCTACACCTTC. The V call is TRBV10-3, the J call TRBJ1-2; 10 bases are shared with TRBD1. V was clipped by 7 bases and J by 3 bases; unmatched bases: 2. CDR3 length equals 13 residues. Germline V gene lookup returns CDR1 ENHRY and CDR2 SYGVKD.

This clonotype was seen many times. The gene calls are TRBV9 and TRBJ2-7; weak D call: TRBD1 (6 bases). Germline CDR1 SGDLS, CDR2 YYNGEE. Trimming took 2 bases from V and 5 from J, leaving 11 bases between them. This CDR3 is 13 amino acids long. The CDR3 DNA sequence: TGTGCCAGCAGCGTCCAGGGGCCCCACGAGCAGTACTTC. Translation: CASSVQGPHEQYF.

The chain couples TRBV10-3 to TRBJ2-2; 7 nucleotides match TRBD2. The CDR3 is 16 residues long. V dropped 4 bases and J dropped 5; count of bases not matched to a gene: 10. The V gene's germline CDR1 is ENHRY and CDR2 SYGVKD. Here the CDR3 reads CAISGEGSAVTGELFF. Written as DNA, the CDR3 is TGTGCCATCAGTGGGGAGGGGAGCGCGGTAACCGGGGAGCTGTTTTTT.

The chain is built from TRBV7-9 and TRBJ1-1; TRBD1 aligns across 10 bases. Trimming removed 3 bases from V and 4 bases from J; junction bases left unmatched: 5. The CDR3 is 15 residues long. Looked up from germline, CDR1 is SEHNR and CDR2 is FQNEAQ (reference sequence). CDR3 loop: CASSLMTGGGTEAFF. The DNA for the CDR3 is TGTGCCAGCAGCTTGATGACAGGGGGCGGCACTGAAGCTTTCTTT.

On this clonotype itself: This may be a read error: a much more frequent sequence differs by one nucleotide. V usage is TRBV7-9 and J usage is TRBJ1-2; no clear D. CDR1 and CDR2 from the germline V gene are SEHNR and FQNEAQ (reference sequence). The CDR3 contains 14 residues. V was pared by 5 bases and J by 1 base, with 11 bases between. This chain's CDR3 is CASSHGGLNYGYTF. The CDR3 nucleotides are TGTGCCAGCAGCCATGGCGGTCTTAACTATGGCTACACCTTC.

The chain recombines TRBV10-2 with TRBJ1-6; D uncertain. Germline loops: CDR1 WSHSY, CDR2 SAAADI. V shed 0 bases and J shed 9 bases, with 6 bases lying between them. The CDR3 covers 13 residues. CDR3 residues: CASSESGSSPLHF. DNA of the CDR3: TGCGCCAGCAGTGAGTCGGGGAGTTCACCCCTCCACTTT.

The J gene is TRBJ1-1, the V gene TRBV25-1; D gene unclear. Trimming cost V 5 bases and J 1 base, with 11 bases left between them. The CDR3 sequence is 14 residues long. Per germline, CDR1 MGHDK and CDR2 SYGVNS. The CDR3 nucleotides read TGTGCCAGCAGTTCCCGACTAAGGAACACTGAAGCTTTCTTT. Protein: CASSSRLRNTEAFF.

Remarks on this clonotype: Without the conserved terminal phenylalanine or tryptophan, this CDR3 likely stems from a read error. No DNA is shown, since the ends of the CDR3 on it are uncertain; the CDR3 is the one TCRdb lists. The rearrangement uses TRBV7-2 and TRBJ2-5; the table's D call, TRBD1, has no DNA check behind it. Germline-derived CDR1 and CDR2 are SGHTA and FQGNSA. 8 amino acids form the CDR3, both terminal residues included. The CDR3 region is CASSLSGT.

This clonotype was counted many times. The V call is TRBV25-1, the J call TRBJ1-1; D gene ambiguous. Germline CDR1 MGHDK, CDR2 SYGVNS. CDR3 length: 16 amino acids. Trimming shortened V by 1 base and J by 0 bases, and 12 bases separated the two germline ends. Written as DNA, the CDR3 is TGTGCCAGCAGTGAATCGGGTGGTCGGGTGAACACTGAAGCTTTCTTT. The encoded protein is CASSESGGRVNTEAFF.

The chain carries TRBV11-2 and TRBJ2-7; 7 positions agree with TRBD2. J lost 5 bases, V lost 2 bases, and 6 bases had no gene match. The CDR3 sequence is 14 residues long. Germline V lookup: CDR1 SGHAT, CDR2 FQNNGV. The CDR3 loop is CASSLSGGSHEQYF. The CDR3, as DNA: TGTGCCAGCAGCTTATCCGGGGGGAGCCACGAGCAGTACTTC.

This clonotype was seen many times. V and J are TRBV2 and TRBJ1-5, with 10 bases lining up with TRBD1. CDR3 length equals 15 residues. The germline V gene encodes CDR1 SNHLY and CDR2 FYNNEI. Trimming removed 6 bases from V and 5 bases from J; junction bases left unmatched: 7. This CDR3 reads CASRRGTGAYQPQHF. As DNA, the CDR3 is TGTGCCAGCAGGAGAGGGACAGGGGCTTATCAGCCCCAGCATTTT.

As concerns this clonotype: A much larger clone is a single base away; this may be a read error. This chain uses TRBV5-1 with TRBJ2-7; D is perhaps TRBD1 or TRBD2 (5 bases each). This CDR3 is built from 12 residues. Germline CDR1 and CDR2: SGHRS and YFSETQ. The CDR3 is CASGLAEGLQYF. Here the CDR3 DNA reads TGCGCCAGCGGCTTGGCCGAGGGGCTTCAGTACTTC.

This clonotype was observed at least ten times. For the CDR3, the DNA is TGTGCCAGCAGCTCTCGCGGGGCGCACTCCTACGAGCAGTACTTC. Its protein product is CASSSRGAHSYEQYF. V usage is TRBV10-3 and J usage is TRBJ2-7, with D tentatively TRBD2 (6 bases). Germline CDR1 is ENHRY and CDR2 is SYGVKD. Trimming removed 10 bases from V and 0 bases from J, with 19 bases in between. The CDR3 runs 15 residues.

This clonotype occurred a few times. The rearrangement uses TRBV12-3 or TRBV12-4 and TRBJ1-4; 7 bases fit TRBD1. This CDR3 contains 14 residues. The trim removed 2 bases at V and 11 bases at J, leaving 8 bases unmatched. CDR3 residues: CASSLRQGFGKLFF. CDR3 sequence (DNA): TGTGCCAGCAGTTTACGACAGGGCTTTGGGAAACTGTTTTTT.